The clone carrying this T cell receptor beta chain was picked up a small number of times. Its antigen remains unknown. These data are taken from a study of human T cells and chemical hapten exposure. Study at large: For the roughly 25-week duration of the study, patients were given weekly doses of diphenylcyclopropenone on the scalp. Mostly female, the patients presented with alopecia areata, totalis or universalis. Small discrepancies in pooled library volume mainly accounted for the varying TCR yields per sample. Study results and limitations: Compared to controls, expanded TCRs made significantly more large clusters of similar CDR3s.

Time point meaning: patch test 2, 6 weeks after DPC sensitization. Treatment noted: therapeutic diphenylcyclopropenone sensitization with weekly scalp DPC. Each CDR3 protein gets one entry after TCRdb re-called the RACE reads with MiXCR. Among about 400,000 distinct CDR3 sequences, more than 5% were seen once, and the ten largest hold around 6.1%. The CDR3 sequence is 16 residues long. The junction had 11 bases not matched to a gene; V was cut back by 6 bases and J by 2 bases. The V and J genes are TRBV12-3 or TRBV12-4 and TRBJ2-3, with TRBD2 matching 7 bases. The sequence was obtained from a woman younger than 35 with alopecia areata. Some clones in this sample may be carry-over from other donors' samples. The sequences come from whole blood, collected in connection with sensitization to the hapten diphenylcyclopropenone (DPC). CDR3 loop: CASSPRTRSDTDTQYF. CDR3 coding DNA: TGTGCCAGCAGCCCCAGGACTAGGTCGGACACAGATACGCAGTATTTT.